The T cell receptor beta chain under discussion was sequenced for a study of blood T cell repertoires in COVID-19. The germline V gene has CDR1 ENHRY and CDR2 SYGVKD. The V gene lost 4 bases and the J gene lost 2 bases, with 12 bases spanning the gap. This CDR3 has 16 residues. Using immunoSEQ multiplex PCR, the repertoire was profiled, and TCRdb retains in-frame clones only, with some absent. The sample yields a few hundred thousand clones, 70% to 90% seen once. The chain employs TRBV10-3 and TRBJ2-6; possible D gene TRBD2, 5 bases. Material: peripheral blood. This clonotype was obtained from a man in his forties with acute or convalescent COVID-19. CDR3 protein: CAISAQKEAGANVLTF. The CDR3 DNA reads TGTGCCATCAGTGCCCAAAAGGAGGCTGGGGCCAACGTCCTGACTTTC.